One and the same sample provided the 5 T cell receptor beta chains below, sequenced in a study of shared clonotypes between healthy human individuals. Repertoires were generated with immunoSEQ multiplex PCR, while TCRdb's copy carries only in-frame clones and drops some. Altogether about 1.1 million clones are present, roughly 77% being singletons, with the ten largest covering 0.89%. Material for sequencing was memory CD4+ T cells from PBMCs. Sample subset: CD45RA-negative fraction. The receptors come from a man aged 18 to 30 in good health. Some clones in this sample may be carry-over from other donors' samples.

The chain recombines TRBV11-3 with TRBJ2-7; possibly TRBD2 for D (5 bases). Between the trimmed V and J ends, which lost 5 bases and 1 base, there was a span of 9 bases. The CDR3 spans 13 residues. Looked up from germline, CDR1 is SGHNT and CDR2 is YENEEA. DNA of the CDR3: TGTGCCAGCAGCGGGAGTCGATCCTACGAGCAGTACTTC. This translates into CASSGSRSYEQYF.

This chain connects TRBV5-1 to TRBJ1-1; 7 nucleotides line up with TRBD1. The CDR3 consists of 16 residues. Trimming took 4 bases from V and 4 from J; bases not matched to a gene: 13. Per germline, CDR1 SGHRS and CDR2 YFSETQ. The CDR3 sequence: CASSRLGWEGATEAFF. The CDR3 bases are TGCGCCAGCAGCCGCCTAGGTTGGGAGGGGGCCACTGAAGCTTTCTTT.

This clone showed up just a few times. At the DNA level, this CDR3 is encoded by other sequences in the same sample as well. This rearrangement joins TRBV5-6 to TRBJ2-1; D gene unclear. Per the germline V gene, CDR1 is SGHDT and CDR2 is YYEEEE. The V and J ends lost 2 bases and 5 bases respectively, with 5 bases between them. The CDR3 is 12 amino acids. In DNA form, the CDR3 reads TGTGCCAGCAGCTTCCGAGACAATGAGCAGTTCTTC. Translation gives CASSFRDNEQFF.

The chain recombines TRBV5-1 with TRBJ2-5, with TRBD1 matching 7 bases. The germline V gene encodes CDR1 SGHRS and CDR2 YFSETQ. The length of the CDR3 is 15 residues. J was trimmed by 5 bases and V by 2 bases; bases with no gene match: 9. The CDR3 sequence: CASSFFQGVEETQYF. Written as DNA, the CDR3 is TGCGCCAGCAGCTTTTTTCAGGGGGTTGAGGAGACCCAGTACTTC. Looking up the rest from reference TRBV5-1 and TRBJ2-5 gives the full variable domain: KAGVTQTPRYLIKTRGQQVTLSCSPISGHRSVSWYQQTPGQGLQFLFEYFSETQRNKGNFPGRFSGRQFSNSRSEMNVSTLELGDSALYLCASSFFQGVEETQYFGPGTRLLVL.

The chain combines TRBV6-1 with TRBJ2-7, with D perhaps TRBD1 (6 bases). The germline gives CDR1 MNHNS, CDR2 SASEGT. This CDR3 is 15 amino acids long. The germline V and J ends were trimmed by 3 bases and 3 bases, with 15 bases remaining between them. Here the CDR3 DNA reads TGTGCCAGCAGTGACCGACAGGACCTATTCTACGAGCAGTACTTC. This codes for CASSDRQDLFYEQYF.